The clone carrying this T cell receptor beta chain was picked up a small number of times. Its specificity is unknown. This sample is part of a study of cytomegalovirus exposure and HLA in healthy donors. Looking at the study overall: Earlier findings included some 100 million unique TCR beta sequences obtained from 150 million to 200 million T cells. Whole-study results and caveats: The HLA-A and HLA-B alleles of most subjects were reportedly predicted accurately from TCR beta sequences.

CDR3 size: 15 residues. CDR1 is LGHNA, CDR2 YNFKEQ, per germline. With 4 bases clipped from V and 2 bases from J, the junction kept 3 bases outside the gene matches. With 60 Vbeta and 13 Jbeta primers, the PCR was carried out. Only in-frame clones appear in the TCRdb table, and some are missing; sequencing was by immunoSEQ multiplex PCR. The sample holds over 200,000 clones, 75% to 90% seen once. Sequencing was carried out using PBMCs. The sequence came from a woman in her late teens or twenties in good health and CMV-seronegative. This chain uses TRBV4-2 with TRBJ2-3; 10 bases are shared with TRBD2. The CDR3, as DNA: TGTGCCAGCAGCCCAGGGACTAGCGACACAGATACGCAGTATTTT. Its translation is CASSPGTSDTDTQYF.